This T cell receptor beta chain was found in a study of T cell repertoires in cytomegalovirus infection. The wider study: Alongside well-studied HLA-B-restricted CMV epitopes, recently identified HLA-C-restricted CMV epitopes were also used. CMV infection and matching HLA type were both indicated by public TCR beta signatures.

As regards this clonotype: The antigen remains undetermined.

Each CDR3 protein gets one entry after TCRdb re-called the reads with MiXCR. The data hold some 920,000 distinct CDR3 sequences, with approximately 32% observed a single time. Points from the study as a whole: The cumulative frequency of public TCR beta families distinguished individuals who carried CMV together with the relevant HLA. Across the ex vivo response, the dominant clonotypes were HLA-C-restricted CMV-specific TCR beta clonotypes.

Germline V CDR1 and CDR2: SGHAT, FQNNGV. The CDR3 runs to 14 residues. V was clipped by 3 bases and J by 8 bases; unmatched bases: 5. The sequence was collected from a human donor in good health (CMV status not recorded). Some clones in this sample may be carry-over from other donors' samples. The chain combines TRBV11-2 with TRBJ2-4; 9 bases map to TRBD1. Sequencing was performed on cultured CD8+ T cells from PBMCs, taken from culture after CMV antigen stimulation. The CDR3 nucleotides are TGTGCCAGCAGCTTCCGGACAGGGGCCGACATTCAGTACTTC. Protein sequence: CASSFRTGADIQYF.